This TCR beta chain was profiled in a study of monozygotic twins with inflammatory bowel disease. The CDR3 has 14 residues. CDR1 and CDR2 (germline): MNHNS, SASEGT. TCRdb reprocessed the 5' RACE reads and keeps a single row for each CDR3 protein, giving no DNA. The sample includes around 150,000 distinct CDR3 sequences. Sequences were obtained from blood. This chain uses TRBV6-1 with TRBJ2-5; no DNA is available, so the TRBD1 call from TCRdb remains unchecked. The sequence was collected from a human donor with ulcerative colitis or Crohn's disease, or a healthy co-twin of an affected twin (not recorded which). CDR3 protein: CASSPTWGLETQYF.